This T cell receptor beta chain derives from a study of cytomegalovirus exposure and HLA in healthy donors. PCR employed 60 Vbeta and 13 Jbeta primers. Profiled with immunoSEQ multiplex PCR; TCRdb holds only in-frame clones, not every one. The sample consists of about 110,000 clones, about three quarters of them appearing once. Overall study findings and caveats: It was likely that a cluster of highly shared sequence variants was a sequencing artifact.

Notes on this clone: No antigen is known for it.

Germline assignment: CDR1 MNHNY and CDR2 SVGAGI (reference sequence). There are 15 residues in the CDR3. With 8 bases removed from V and 4 bases from J, the gap between germline ends came to 18 bases. The chain combines TRBV6-6 with TRBJ1-5; D is unclear. The TCR originated in a woman in her sixties or seventies in good health and CMV-seropositive. Sequencing was done on a sample of PBMCs. The CDR3 loop is CASLRSGYTNQPQHF. The CDR3 DNA follows: TGTGCCAGCCTAAGGTCGGGATATACTAATCAGCCCCAGCATTTT.